Presented here are 15 T cell receptor beta chains from one specimen sequenced in a study of blood T cell repertoires in COVID-19 (dated by TCRdb to 2018 to 2021). The library came from the immunoSEQ multiplex PCR assay. Drawn from immuneACCESS, this table holds only the in-frame rearrangements with V and J called that TCRdb kept. Clones are partly lost; checked studies trace under half to an unresolved V gene and leave the rest unexplained. A total of hundreds of thousands of clones appear in this sample, about nine tenths of them only once. Together, the top ten hold roughly 7.8% of the sample. Sequenced sample: peripheral blood. These TCRs come from a man aged 60 to 75 who had recovered from COVID-19.

This chain uses TRBV21-1 with TRBJ1-2; the table gives TRBD1 as D, unverified against the DNA. TRBV21-1 is annotated as a pseudogene. The length of the CDR3 is 16 residues. The CDR3 is CASSKELDRGWSGYTF. The CDR3 region has the DNA TGTGCCAGCAGCAAAGAACTGGACAGGGGATGGAGTGGCTACACCTTC.

This chain connects TRBV5-1 to TRBJ2-2, with 7 bases identical to TRBD1. Germline trimming cut 4 bases from V and 4 bases from J; bases unmatched to any gene: 10. This CDR3 region has 16 residues. Germline lookup yields CDR1 SGHRS and CDR2 YFSETQ. CDR3 in DNA: TGCGCCAGCAGCCATACAGGGGAGCCTGTCACCGGGGAGCTGTTTTTT. Protein product: CASSHTGEPVTGELFF.

The CDR3 region has the DNA TGTGCCAGCAGCCCGAGCCAGGGAAGCACAGATACGCAGTATTTT. It yields the protein CASSPSQGSTDTQYF. The chain couples TRBV7-9 to TRBJ2-3; possibly TRBD1 for D (5 bases). Germline V gene data show CDR1 as SEHNR and CDR2 as FQNEAQ (reference sequence). The CDR3 is made up of 15 amino acids. The ends were cut back, 5 bases at V and 0 bases at J, with 12 bases in the middle. The variable domain in full, with the rest retrieved from reference TRBV7-9 and TRBJ2-3, is DTGVSQNPRHKITKRGQNVTFRCDPISEHNRLYWYRQTLGQGPEFLTYFQNEAQLEKSRLLSDRFSAERPKGSFSTLEIQRTEQGDSAMYLCASSPSQGSTDTQYFGPGTRLTVL.

The rearrangement links TRBV5-8 to TRBJ2-2, with 14 bases identical to TRBD2. Unmatched junction bases numbered 6, after V lost 2 bases and J lost 6 bases. From germline, CDR1 is SGHTS and CDR2 YDEGEE. The CDR3 sequence is 17 residues long. The CDR3, as DNA: TGTGCCAGCAGCTTTTCGACTAGCGGGGGGGCGTCCGGGGAGCTGTTTTTT. Translation: CASSFSTSGGASGELFF.

The CDR3 loop is CASNGMDSSGNSPLHF. As DNA, the CDR3 is TGCGCCAGCAACGGTATGGACAGTTCTGGTAATTCACCCCTCCACTTT. The chain has TRBV10-2 and TRBJ1-6, with D tentatively TRBD1 (6 bases). The V gene lost 7 bases and the J gene lost 6 bases, with 19 bases spanning the gap. The CDR3 totals 16 residues. The germline CDR1 and CDR2 sequences are WSHSY and SAAADI.

The rearrangement links TRBV10-3 to TRBJ2-2; TRBD1 matches at 7 bases. CDR1 is ENHRY and CDR2 is SYGVKD in the germline V gene. The CDR3 covers 16 residues. After removal of 8 bases from V and 3 bases from J, the junction contained 12 bases not matched to a gene. The CDR3 region is CAIRESTGADTGELFF. The CDR3 DNA sequence: TGTGCCATCCGGGAATCAACAGGGGCGGACACCGGGGAGCTGTTTTTT.

This chain uses TRBV5-1 with TRBJ2-5; 11 bases agree with TRBD1. The length of the CDR3 is 13 residues. Germline CDR1 SGHRS, CDR2 YFSETQ. The ends lost 8 bases at V and 2 bases at J; junction bases unmatched: 2. The CDR3 here is CASRDRGQETQYF. The DNA of the CDR3 is TGCGCCAGTAGGGACAGGGGGCAAGAGACCCAGTACTTC.

The V and J genes are TRBV7-9 and TRBJ1-5, with TRBD1 matching 8 bases. Looked up from germline, CDR1 is SEHNR and CDR2 is FQNEAQ (reference sequence). V was pared by 5 bases and J by 3 bases, with 6 bases of the junction left unmatched. The CDR3 has 15 residues. CDR3 sequence reads: CASSARQGPNQPQHF. The CDR3 DNA follows: TGTGCCAGCAGCGCTCGACAGGGGCCCAATCAGCCCCAGCATTTT. Variable domain in full (rest from reference TRBV7-9 and TRBJ1-5): DTGVSQNPRHKITKRGQNVTFRCDPISEHNRLYWYRQTLGQGPEFLTYFQNEAQLEKSRLLSDRFSAERPKGSFSTLEIQRTEQGDSAMYLCASSARQGPNQPQHFGDGTRLSIL.

The genes are TRBV11-2 and TRBJ2-3; a possible D gene is TRBD2 (6 bases). The CDR3 loop spans 14 amino acids. Germline CDR1 SGHAT, CDR2 FQNNGV. The ends were cut back, 5 bases at V and 8 bases at J, with 17 bases in the middle. The CDR3 nucleotides are TGTGCCAGCAGCCGCGGCGGGGAGAGAGTTACGCAGTATTTT. It translates to CASSRGGERVTQYF.

This CDR3 is CAISESGVGSEQFF. CDR3 DNA sequence: TGTGCCATCAGTGAATCTGGGGTAGGGAGTGAGCAGTTCTTC. The rearrangement uses TRBV10-3 and TRBJ2-1; D might be TRBD2 (5 bases). CDR1 and CDR2 (germline): ENHRY, SYGVKD. Trimming shortened V by 3 bases and J by 9 bases, and 15 bases separated the two germline ends. The CDR3 runs to 14 residues.

Comments on this clone: One end of the junction fails to match germline, which may point to a read error. This chain connects TRBV5-1 to TRBJ2-7; tentative D call: TRBD1 (6 bases). The CDR3 extends over 12 amino acids. Looked up from germline, CDR1 is SGHRS and CDR2 is YFSETQ. CDR3 coding DNA: TGCGCCAACAGCCAACAGGGATTCGAGCAGTACTTC. Amino acids: CANSQQGFEQYF.

The J gene is TRBJ2-1, the V gene TRBV18, with 9 bases fitting TRBD2. V was clipped by 4 bases and J by 6 bases; unmatched bases: 10. There are 16 residues in the CDR3. CDR1 and CDR2 (germline): KGHSH, LQKENI. The CDR3 sequence is CASSLIGLAGVNEQFF. CDR3 coding DNA: TGTGCCAGCTCACTAATAGGTTTAGCGGGGGTCAATGAGCAGTTCTTC. The full variable domain, rest sourced from reference TRBV18 and TRBJ2-1, is NAGVMQNPRHLVRRRGQEARLRCSPMKGHSHVYWYRQLPEEGLKFMVYLQKENIIDESGMPKERFSAEFPKEGPSILRIQQVVRGDSAAYFCASSLIGLAGVNEQFFGPGTRLTVL.

This clone has just one count. This chain links TRBV24-1 with TRBJ1-4, with 8 bases identical to TRBD1. This CDR3 contains 18 residues. Germline V lookup: CDR1 KGHDR, CDR2 SFDVKD. The V gene end was trimmed by 6 bases and the J gene end by 8 bases; junction bases not matched to a gene: 19. The CDR3 coding sequence is TGTGCCACCAGTATCTCCGACAGGGGCCCCCCTATGGGGGAAAAACTGTTTTTT. Amino acids: CATSISDRGPPMGEKLFF.

The J gene is TRBJ1-2, the V gene TRBV10-3; D uncertain. The CDR3 contains 14 residues. The germline V gene encodes CDR1 ENHRY and CDR2 SYGVKD. Trimming removed 4 bases at V and 5 bases at J, with 14 bases between. The CDR3 spells CAISVRQMVYGYTF. The CDR3 nucleotides are TGTGCCATCAGTGTGCGGCAGATGGTATATGGCTACACCTTC.

The chain recombines TRBV6-6 with TRBJ2-7; TRBD1 might be the D (6 bases). Trimming left V 5 bases short and J 1 base short, with 15 bases between. The CDR3 has 15 residues. CDR1 is MNHNY and CDR2 is SVGAGI in the germline V gene (reference sequence). The CDR3 is CASSKLGDTSYEQYV. The CDR3 DNA follows: TGTGCCAGCAGTAAGCTAGGGGACACTTCCTACGAGCAGTACGTC.